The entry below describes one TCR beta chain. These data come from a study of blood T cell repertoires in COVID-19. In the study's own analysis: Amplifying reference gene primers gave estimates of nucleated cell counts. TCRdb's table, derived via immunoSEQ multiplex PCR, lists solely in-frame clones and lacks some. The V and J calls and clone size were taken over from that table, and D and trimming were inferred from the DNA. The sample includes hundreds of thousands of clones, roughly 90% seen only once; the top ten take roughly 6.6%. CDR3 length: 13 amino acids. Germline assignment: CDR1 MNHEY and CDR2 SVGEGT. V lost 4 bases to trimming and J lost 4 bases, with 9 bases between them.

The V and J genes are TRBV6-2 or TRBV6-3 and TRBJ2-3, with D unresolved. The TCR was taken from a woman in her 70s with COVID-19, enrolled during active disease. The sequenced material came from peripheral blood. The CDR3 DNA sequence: TGTGCCAGCAGTTGGCCCCCCCCAGATACGCAGTATTTT. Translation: CASSWPPPDTQYF.